This T cell receptor beta chain was recorded in a study of shared clonotypes between healthy human individuals (dated by TCRdb to the early 2020s). About the investigation overall: The cohort included a few men and a couple of women between 18 and 49 years of age. To estimate repertoire size and how much clonotypes are shared between individuals, the study performed deep sequencing of blood TCR repertoires from 4 to 6 healthy adults. Each donor's leukapheresis produced roughly between roughly 0.85 and 9.5 billion PBMCs. Different laboratories and diverse techniques were used to prepare libraries and sequence TCR repertoires, to increase sequencing depth and limit assay-specific biases. Per donor, three plates each were used for CD4 naive and CD4 memory, two for CD8 naive, and one for CD8 memory.

Using the deep immunoSEQ assay, TCR CDR3 regions were amplified from genomic DNA by multiplex PCR. Genomic DNA extracted from each cell subset was distributed evenly over all wells of several immunoSEQ 96-well plates, and each plate served as one replicate. For sorted subsets, around 200 ng genomic DNA, equal to tens of thousands of T cell genomes, was loaded into each replicate PCR. Purified libraries were measured with a Qubit 3.0 fluorometer, size-checked on a Bioanalyzer 2100, and measured again with the KAPA Library Quantification kit. A separate single-read 150-cycle Illumina NextSeq 550 flow cell was used to sequence each immunoSEQ 96-well plate. The authors' analysis ran thus. Because the immunoSEQ output held only junctional sequences and lacked quality scores, the filtering could not match the filtering applied to full-length reads. To assign V/J genes and CDR3, sequences were annotated using PyIR, a Python wrapper for IgBLAST v1.9, with IMGT germline references. Reads were filtered out if the reads had weak V/J assignments (E-value above 1e-6), no CDR3, stop codons, out-of-frame junctions, or ambiguous translated residues. A V3J clonotype was defined by an identical inferred V gene, J gene, and CDR3 amino acid sequence. Percentage overlap between repertoires was calculated by dividing the number of shared unique clonotypes by the size of the smaller repertoire. Three approaches were used to assess repertoire richness: RTK rarefaction, the Chao1 estimator, and Recon v2.1 estimates of unobserved clonotypes. For all TCRbeta clonotypes obtained by the gDNA method from a handful of donors, generation probabilities were computed with OLGA. TCRdb retrieved this table from immuneACCESS and kept in-frame rearrangements only. Not all clones are present; in checked studies, unresolved V genes account for under half, and no reason is known for the remainder. That table supplies the V and J calls and clone size; D and trimming were determined from the DNA. The sample table lists approximately 530,000 clones, about 96% of them with a count of one. The top ten constitute approximately 0.06% of the sample.

With respect to this clone: Its target antigen remains unknown. Base qualities are not recorded, but no much larger clone differs from it by a single base.

Between the V and J ends, shortened by 1 base and 4 bases respectively, the junction contains 11 bases. Taken from cysteine to phenylalanine, the CDR3 has 14 residues. The entry retains the CDR3 DNA only, 42 bases that are in frame from base 1. The germline V gene (reference sequence) provides CDR1 SGHNT and CDR2 YYREEE. Study-level results and caveats: Sampling was limited to blood, and TCR repertoires in tissue likely differ from TCR repertoires in blood. Sharing across several donors was observed for about 4.8% of naive CD4, about 3.2% of naive CD8, 2% to 2.5% of memory CD4, and over 0.3% of memory CD8 clonotypes. Naive subsets generally had larger estimated clonotype richness than memory subsets. Compared with non-shared clonotypes, the clonotypes found in all four sorted-subset donors had higher generation probabilities. Because the study included only a small number of donors, the genetic and exposure-history diversity represented was limited. Even with the large sequencing depth, rarefaction of the sorted-subset datasets indicated that sequencing was incomplete. Pairwise subsampling indicated that sequencing depth was expected to affect the degree of clonotype sharing among donors.

The donors were healthy, HIV-negative adults with no recently reported acute infections or vaccinations. All donors were Caucasian adults living in Nashville, Tennessee, USA. Magnetic negative selection was used to enrich CD4+ T cells, after which naive cells were positively selected on CD45RA and the negative fraction became the memory subset. Blood was collected by leukapheresis, and PBMCs were isolated by Ficoll-Histopaque density gradient centrifugation and then cryopreserved in liquid nitrogen vapor phase. Analytical flow cytometry was used to check the purity and quantity of every magnetically sorted T cell population. From each sorted fraction, genomic DNA was isolated and quantified by UV absorbance on a Nanodrop 2000c.

The receptor chain draws on TRBV5-4 and TRBJ2-5; TRBD2 is possibly the D segment (5 matching bases). Material for sequencing was naive CD4+ T cells sorted from blood. This sample's cell subset or site label indicates: CD45RA+ positively selected. The TCR was taken from a woman in her thirties in good health. The CDR3 region reads CASSLFGLGETQYF. The sequenced DNA: TGTGCCAGCAGCTTGTTTGGACTTGGAGAGACCCAGTACTTC.